The 20 T cell receptor beta chains reported below all come from one sample, sequenced in a study of T-cell memory formation after mild COVID-19. TCRdb re-called the 5' RACE reads with MiXCR, one entry per CDR3 protein. The sample includes about 240,000 distinct CDR3 sequences, approximately 10% seen only once; the top ten take 20% to 25%. Sequences were obtained from PBMCs or a T cell subset sorted from them (not recorded which). The receptor source for this set is a man aged 18 to 29 who had mild COVID-19 (a few samples of this study predate the infection). Cell type and time point are not known.

This clonotype was found a few times. The CDR3 DNA follows: TGTGCCAGCAGCCCCGATGGGAGGGCCCAGCATTTT. Translating gives CASSPDGRAQHF. The chain links TRBV4-2 to TRBJ1-5; D unclear. V lost 4 bases and J 11 bases, leaving 12 bases between the germline ends. The CDR3 has 12 residues. Germline V CDR1 and CDR2: LGHNA, YNFKEQ.

CDR3 protein: CSARARDYEQYV. DNA for the CDR3: TGCAGTGCTAGGGCCAGGGACTACGAGCAGTACGTC. This sequence joins TRBV20-1 and TRBJ2-7; tentative D call: TRBD1 (5 bases). V dropped 3 bases and J dropped 3 bases, with 9 bases sitting between them. The CDR3 runs to 12 residues. Germline CDR1 and CDR2: DFQATT and SNEGSKA (reference sequence).

This clonotype showed up just a few times. The V and J genes are TRBV12-3 or TRBV12-4 and TRBJ1-1; no clear D gene. The CDR3 runs 13 residues. V gave up 3 bases and J gave up 1 base, with 6 bases separating them. The CDR3 loop reads CASSLEENTEAFF. CDR3 in DNA: TGTGCCAGCAGTTTGGAGGAGAACACTGAAGCTTTCTTT.

The chain recombines TRBV4-3 with TRBJ2-5; TRBD1 matches 8 bases. The CDR3 spans 15 residues. The germline V gene encodes CDR1 LGHNA and CDR2 YSLEER. Trimming at V came to 6 bases and at J to 5 bases, leaving 11 bases not matched to a gene. CDR3 coding DNA: TGCGCCAGCAGACAAACAGGGGGTCGGGACGAGACCCAGTACTTC. Encoded protein: CASRQTGGRDETQYF.

This clonotype came up a few times. The V and J genes are TRBV2 and TRBJ2-5; a possible D gene is TRBD1 (6 bases). Germline V gene lookup returns CDR1 SNHLY and CDR2 FYNNEI. Trimming removed 10 bases at V and 5 bases at J, with 17 bases between. This CDR3 is built from 13 residues. The CDR3 sequence is CATYRDESETQYF. The CDR3 DNA is TGTGCCACCTACAGGGACGAATCGGAGACCCAGTACTTC.

The chain joins TRBV7-2 to TRBJ2-1, with a possible D match to TRBD1 (5 bases). Trimming stripped 5 bases from V and 5 bases from J, with 19 bases between. The V gene's germline CDR1 is SGHTA and CDR2 FQGNSA. CDR3 length: 16 residues. In DNA, the CDR3 is TGTGCCAGCAGCCCAGAAGGGGCCCGGCGTCACAATGAGCAGTTCTTC. This sequence encodes CASSPEGARRHNEQFF.

The V call is TRBV4-3, the J call TRBJ2-2; TRBD1 matches 8 bases. The CDR3 is 17 residues long. The V and J ends lost 1 base and 8 bases, in that order; junction bases with no gene match: 12. Germline CDR1 LGHNA, CDR2 YSLEER. The CDR3 loop is CASSQGGGQGALGELFF. Written as DNA, the CDR3 is TGCGCCAGCAGCCAAGGAGGGGGCCAGGGGGCCTTGGGGGAGCTGTTTTTT.

This clonotype was counted only a few times. This chain joins TRBV7-3 and TRBJ2-1; D unresolved. Trimming cost V 2 bases and J 5 bases, with 13 bases left between them. Germline V gives CDR1 SGHTA, CDR2 FQGTGA. CDR3 size: 15 residues. The CDR3 DNA reads as TGTGCCAGCAGCTTATACAGCATGACGAACAATGAGCAGTTCTTC. The encoded protein is CASSLYSMTNNEQFF.

This clonotype occurred a few times. The V gene is TRBV7-3, the J gene TRBJ2-3; D remains unclear. The CDR3 spans 15 residues. Per the germline V gene, CDR1 is SGHTA and CDR2 is FQGTGA. V shed 5 bases and J shed 0 bases, with 12 bases lying between them. This chain's CDR3 is CASSPGLLSTDTQYF. The DNA of the CDR3 is TGTGCCAGCAGCCCCGGCTTACTAAGCACAGATACGCAGTATTTT.

The CDR3 reads CASSSAGTGHYEQYF. For the CDR3, the DNA is TGTGCCAGCAGCTCAGCCGGGACAGGCCACTACGAGCAGTACTTC. V is TRBV7-9 and J is TRBJ2-7; 8 bases are a match to TRBD1. Germline loops: CDR1 SEHNR, CDR2 FQNEAQ (reference sequence). Trimming removed 4 bases from V and 3 bases from J; junction bases left unmatched: 8. The CDR3 loop spans 15 amino acids.

The rearrangement links TRBV20-1 to TRBJ2-3, with 12 bases lining up with TRBD2. J was trimmed by 3 bases and V by 3 bases; bases with no gene match: 10. Germline V gene data show CDR1 as DFQATT and CDR2 as SNEGSKA (reference sequence). This CDR3 has 17 residues. The CDR3 region has the DNA TGCAGTGCTAGGCGGCTAGCGGGGGGGCCATTAACAGATACGCAGTATTTT. This gives the protein CSARRLAGGPLTDTQYF.

In its sample, this clonotype was seen many times. The chain carries TRBV5-5 and TRBJ1-5; D is perhaps TRBD1 (5 bases). The CDR3 length is 15 residues. Germline-derived CDR1 and CDR2 are SGHKS and YYEKEE (reference sequence). Trimming removed 2 bases from V and 5 bases from J, with 14 bases in between. CDR3 residues: CASSFFGQGDQPQHF. The CDR3 bases are TGTGCCAGCAGCTTTTTCGGCCAGGGTGATCAGCCCCAGCATTTT.

Many counts were recorded for this clonotype. V gene TRBV20-1 combines with J gene TRBJ2-1; TRBD2 aligns across 7 bases. From germline, CDR1 is DFQATT and CDR2 SNEGSKA (reference sequence). There are 12 residues in the CDR3. V lost 0 bases to trimming and J lost 8 bases; unmatched junction nucleotides: 1. The DNA of the CDR3 is TGCAGTGCTAGAGAGGGGGGGGATGAGCAGTTCTTC. This translates into CSAREGGDEQFF.

This clonotype turned up a few times. V usage is TRBV4-1 and J usage is TRBJ1-6; D is uncertain. The V and J ends lost 0 bases and 0 bases respectively, with 18 bases between them. The CDR3 loop spans 20 amino acids. From germline, CDR1 is MGHRA and CDR2 YSYEKL. The CDR3 coding sequence is TGCGCCAGCAGCCAAGATCCCGGACTGGGGTTGAGCTCCTATAATTCACCCCTCCACTTT. This sequence encodes CASSQDPGLGLSSYNSPLHF.

The chain employs TRBV7-2 and TRBJ1-1, with unresolved D. CDR1 is SGHTA, CDR2 FQGNSA, per germline. The CDR3 sequence is 14 residues long. With 2 bases removed from V and 1 base from J, the gap between germline ends came to 8 bases. CDR3 sequence (DNA): TGTGCCAGCAGCTTATATCCCCCGAACACTGAAGCTTTCTTT. Translating gives CASSLYPPNTEAFF.

CDR3 protein: CATTGSYNSPLHF. The CDR3 DNA is TGTGCCACTACAGGCTCCTATAATTCACCCCTCCACTTT. The chain recombines TRBV12-3 or TRBV12-4 with TRBJ1-6; tentatively, D is TRBD1 (5 bases). V lost 10 bases, J lost 0 bases, and 7 bases lay in between. The CDR3 spans 13 residues.

A few counts support this clonotype. The rearrangement links TRBV11-2 to TRBJ2-1; maybe TRBD1 (6 bases). In germline, CDR1 is SGHAT, CDR2 FQNNGV. The CDR3 has 15 amino acids. V gave up 6 bases and J gave up 7 bases, with 19 bases separating them. CDR3 sequence: CASRTGPDSTNEQFF. For the CDR3, the DNA is TGTGCCAGCAGAACTGGGCCGGACAGTACTAATGAGCAGTTCTTC.

This clonotype showed up many times. This sequence joins TRBV12-3 or TRBV12-4 and TRBJ1-3, with D unresolved. V lost 4 bases and J 0 bases, leaving 13 bases between the germline ends. This CDR3 is built from 16 residues. In nucleotides, the CDR3 is TGTGCCAGCAGTTCGGCGTTATCCTTCTCTGGAAACACCATATATTTT. This translates into CASSSALSFSGNTIYF.

The rearrangement joins TRBV5-1 to TRBJ2-1; 9 bases agree with TRBD2. Germline assignment: CDR1 SGHRS and CDR2 YFSETQ. The CDR3 sequence is 15 residues long. J gave up 5 bases and V 0 bases, and 3 bases lay outside the gene matches. In nucleotides, the CDR3 is TGCGCCAGCAGCTTGGAAAGCGGGGGGCACAATGAGCAGTTCTTC. Protein: CASSLESGGHNEQFF. The full variable domain, completed using reference TRBV5-1 and TRBJ2-1, is KAGVTQTPRYLIKTRGQQVTLSCSPISGHRSVSWYQQTPGQGLQFLFEYFSETQRNKGNFPGRFSGRQFSNSRSEMNVSTLELGDSALYLCASSLESGGHNEQFFGPGTRLTVL.

The rearrangement joins TRBV4-3 to TRBJ2-1, with 8 bases fitting TRBD2. CDR1 is LGHNA, CDR2 YSLEER, per germline. This CDR3 is 16 amino acids long. With V trimmed by 0 bases and J by 4 bases, 5 bases remained unmatched. CDR3 DNA sequence: TGCGCCAGCAGCCAAGACGAGCGGGGGATATACAATGAGCAGTTCTTC. Residues: CASSQDERGIYNEQFF.